Each of the 24 T cell receptor beta chains below was sequenced from the same sample in a study of identical twins. TCRdb re-derived calls from the 5' RACE reads in MiXCR, one entry per CDR3 protein. The sample has around 250,000 distinct CDR3 sequences, roughly 13% seen once; the top ten hold under 4.5%. The sample also formed part of further work on yellow fever vaccine responses in identical twins.

The source material was memory (CD45RO+) T cells sorted from blood. These receptor sequences come from a woman aged 18-29 years in good health.

This clonotype was observed at least ten times. The chain couples TRBV20-1 to TRBJ2-7; a weak D match, TRBD2 (5 bases). Germline values: CDR1 DFQATT, CDR2 SNEGSKA (reference sequence). CDR3 size: 13 residues. Between the trimmed V and J ends, which lost 4 bases and 4 bases, there was a span of 14 bases. The CDR3 nucleotides read TGCAGTGCTAACGGGATGAGCGAGTACGAGCAGTACTTC. Translated, it gives CSANGMSEYEQYF.

This clonotype occurred a few times. A junction end diverges from the germline sequence, so it may reflect a read error. For the CDR3, the DNA is TGTGCCAGCAGCAAAGAAAAGGACAATGAGCAGTTCTTC. It translates to CASSKEKDNEQFF. The rearrangement links TRBV3-1 to TRBJ2-1; no clear D. Germline V gene data show CDR1 as LGHDT and CDR2 as YNNKEL (reference sequence). The CDR3 has 13 residues.

At least ten counts were recorded for this clonotype. A junction end diverges from the germline sequence, so it may reflect a read error. This chain links TRBV7-7 with TRBJ2-1; 7 positions match TRBD1. The V gene's germline CDR1 is SSHAT and CDR2 FNYEAQ (reference sequence). The CDR3 spans 14 residues. CDR3 DNA sequence: TGTGCTAGCAGCCCAGACAGGGTATCGAATGAGCAGTTCTTC. Translated: CASSPDRVSNEQFF.

The chain combines TRBV7-6 with TRBJ1-1, with D uncertain. Germline CDR1 and CDR2: SGHVS and FNYEAQ. Trimming removed 5 bases at V and 2 bases at J, with 18 bases between. The CDR3 covers 16 residues. The CDR3 reads CASSPSVTALNTEAFF. In nucleotides, the CDR3 is TGTGCCAGCAGCCCCTCGGTGACCGCACTAAACACTGAAGCTTTCTTT. Looking up the rest from reference TRBV7-6 and TRBJ1-1 gives the full variable domain: GAGVSQSPRYKVTKRGQDVALRCDPISGHVSLYWYRQALGQGPEFLTYFNYEAQQDKSGLPNDRFSAERPEGSISTLTIQRTEQRDSAMYRCASSPSVTALNTEAFFGQGTRLTVV.

The V call is TRBV6-1, the J call TRBJ2-1; 9 nucleotides align to TRBD2. There are 16 residues in the CDR3. After removal of 7 bases from V and 9 bases from J, the junction contained 16 bases not matched to a gene. Germline assignment: CDR1 MNHNS and CDR2 SASEGT. CDR3: CASTQAASGAAGEQFF. The CDR3 region has the DNA TGTGCCAGCACCCAAGCGGCTAGCGGGGCCGCTGGTGAGCAGTTCTTC.

At least ten counts were recorded for this clonotype. The chain links TRBV29-1 to TRBJ2-1; no reliable D call. The CDR3 contains 14 residues. Trimming pared 1 base from V and 2 bases from J, leaving 9 bases between. Germline V gene lookup returns CDR1 SQVTM and CDR2 ANQGSEA. The CDR3 DNA reads TGCAGCGTTGAAGTGGAGTCGGCCTACAATGAGCAGTTCTTC. It yields the protein CSVEVESAYNEQFF.

This clonotype was detected many times. This chain links TRBV5-1 with TRBJ1-1; no clear D gene. The CDR3 has 13 amino acids. V dropped 5 bases and J dropped 4 bases, with 12 bases sitting between them. CDR1 is SGHRS, CDR2 YFSETQ, per germline. The CDR3 loop is CASSGGLVTEAFF. CDR3 bases: TGCGCCAGCAGTGGCGGGTTGGTCACTGAAGCTTTCTTT.

This clonotype was counted many times. The J gene is TRBJ2-1, the V gene TRBV6-1; D gene unclear. The V end was cut by 7 bases, the J end by 8 bases, with 15 bases between. Germline values: CDR1 MNHNS, CDR2 SASEGT. This CDR3 is built from 13 residues. CDR3 protein: CASTLRVGDEQFF. CDR3 nucleotide sequence: TGTGCCAGCACTCTAAGGGTGGGTGATGAGCAGTTCTTC.

V usage is TRBV4-3 and J usage is TRBJ2-1; D remains unclear. From germline, CDR1 is LGHNA and CDR2 YSLEER. This CDR3 spans 12 amino acids. Trimming left V 4 bases short and J 8 bases short, with 9 bases between. The CDR3 loop is CASSRVSDEQFF. CDR3 DNA: TGCGCCAGCAGCCGTGTCAGCGATGAGCAGTTCTTC.

V gene TRBV29-1 combines with J gene TRBJ2-2; D assignment may be TRBD1 or TRBD2 (7 bases each). The length of the CDR3 is 15 residues. Germline V gene sequence: CDR1 SQVTM, CDR2 ANQGSEA. V dropped 8 bases and J dropped 1 base, with 17 bases sitting between them. CDR3: CSTYDREGNTGELFF. As DNA, the CDR3 is TGCAGCACTTATGACAGGGAGGGGAACACCGGGGAGCTGTTTTTT.

The table lists this clonotype with a few counts. DNA of the CDR3: TGTGCCAGCAGGGACTCCGGGAGTGATACCGGGGAGCTGTTTTTT. Protein: CASRDSGSDTGELFF. The chain uses TRBV2 and TRBJ2-2; a weak D match, TRBD2 (6 bases). The CDR3 sequence is 15 residues long. V lost 6 bases to trimming and J lost 5 bases, with 16 bases between them. The germline V gene encodes CDR1 SNHLY and CDR2 FYNNEI.

The sample holds a few counts of this clonotype. This chain joins TRBV11-2 and TRBJ2-5; unclear D gene. The germline V and J ends were trimmed by 3 bases and 1 base, with 3 bases remaining between them. The CDR3 runs 12 residues. CDR1 SGHAT and CDR2 FQNNGV come from the germline V gene. In DNA form, the CDR3 reads TGTGCCAGCAGCTTGCTCCAAGAGACCCAGTACTTC. Protein sequence: CASSLLQETQYF.

The chain joins TRBV15 to TRBJ2-2, with TRBD1 matching 8 bases. Per germline, CDR1 LNHNV and CDR2 YYDKDF (reference sequence). This CDR3 has 16 amino acids. With V trimmed by 1 base and J by 5 bases, 6 bases remained unmatched. The CDR3 DNA follows: TGTGCCACCAGCAGAGGAAGGGACAGGAGGACCGGGGAGCTGTTTTTT. Translation gives CATSRGRDRRTGELFF.

This chain joins TRBV5-1 and TRBJ2-3, with TRBD2 identical over 7 bases. CDR1 is SGHRS and CDR2 is YFSETQ in the germline V gene. The J segment lost 6 bases and the V segment lost 4 bases, leaving 11 bases of the junction unmatched. The CDR3 has 15 residues. The CDR3 region is CASSNDGRVSDTQYF. CDR3 nucleotide sequence: TGCGCCAGCAGCAACGATGGGAGGGTGTCTGATACGCAGTATTTT.

This clonotype was seen a handful of times. The chain employs TRBV11-2 and TRBJ2-3; 14 bases map to TRBD2. V lost 1 base, J lost 4 bases, and 7 bases stayed unmatched. There are 18 residues in the CDR3. Germline CDR1 reads SGHAT; CDR2 reads FQNNGV. In DNA, the CDR3 is TGTGCCAGCAGCTTAGTCGGGACTAGCGGGAGCGGAGCAGATACGCAGTATTTT. As protein: CASSLVGTSGSGADTQYF.

This chain links TRBV24-1 with TRBJ2-1, with D unresolved. CDR3 length: 13 amino acids. Germline V lookup: CDR1 KGHDR, CDR2 SFDVKD. Deletions cut 7 bases from V and 1 base from J, with 7 bases between. CDR3 coding DNA: TGTGCCACCAGGGATCGGTCCTACAATGAGCAGTTCTTC. This encodes CATRDRSYNEQFF.

Turning to this clonotype: A much larger clonotype is one base distant, so this may be a read error. This chain uses TRBV28 with TRBJ2-5, with 8 bases that match TRBD1. CDR3 length: 15 amino acids. V lost 5 bases to trimming and J lost 3 bases; unmatched junction nucleotides: 8. CDR1 is MDHEN and CDR2 is SYDVKM in the germline V gene. The CDR3 spells CASSSSGTGEETQYF. Written as DNA, the CDR3 is TGTGCCAGCAGTAGCTCCGGGACAGGAGAAGAGACCCAGTACTTC.

In this sample, this clonotype turned up a few times. The chain employs TRBV20-1 and TRBJ2-4; D is unresolved. Germline-derived CDR1 and CDR2 are DFQATT and SNEGSKA (reference sequence). V was trimmed by 3 bases and J by 0 bases, leaving 6 bases between them. The CDR3 is 13 residues long. In DNA form, the CDR3 reads TGCAGTGCTAGGGTCGCAGCCAAAAACATTCAGTACTTC. It is translated as CSARVAAKNIQYF.

This clonotype has more than one count but fewer than ten. This chain connects TRBV9 to TRBJ2-7; 8 bases match TRBD1. From germline, CDR1 is SGDLS and CDR2 YYNGEE. The ends lost 3 bases at V and 1 base at J; junction bases unmatched: 3. The CDR3 is 14 amino acids. The CDR3 sequence is CASSADRGSYEQYF. CDR3 sequence (DNA): TGTGCCAGCAGCGCCGACAGGGGATCCTACGAGCAGTACTTC.

This clonotype was detected many times. V is TRBV25-1 and J is TRBJ1-4, with D maybe TRBD1 (5 bases). CDR1 and CDR2 from the germline V gene are MGHDK and SYGVNS. V lost 6 bases, J lost 5 bases, and 19 bases lay in between. The CDR3 runs to 16 residues. CDR3 nucleotide sequence: TGTGCCAGCAGCGACCCATCAAGGGGTGGGAATGAAAAACTGTTTTTT. Protein product: CASSDPSRGGNEKLFF.

V gene TRBV5-6 combines with J gene TRBJ2-5; possibly TRBD2 for D (6 bases). From germline, CDR1 is SGHDT and CDR2 YYEEEE. The germline V and J ends were trimmed by 6 bases and 4 bases, with 25 bases remaining between them. The CDR3 spans 17 residues. The CDR3 is CASTNWGVYALGETQYF. The DNA for the CDR3 is TGTGCCAGCACCAATTGGGGGGTATATGCGTTAGGAGAGACCCAGTACTTC.

The gene calls are TRBV18 and TRBJ2-7; the D gene is possibly TRBD2 (6 bases). The length of the CDR3 is 14 residues. Trimming shortened V by 4 bases and J by 0 bases, and 10 bases separated the two germline ends. CDR1 and CDR2 from the germline V gene are KGHSH and LQKENI. CDR3 nucleotides: TGTGCCAGCTCACGGGGGGATACCTCCTACGAGCAGTACTTC. This encodes CASSRGDTSYEQYF.

This clonotype turned up a few times. The chain joins TRBV5-1 to TRBJ2-2; D is ambiguous. Looked up from germline, CDR1 is SGHRS and CDR2 is YFSETQ. CDR3 length equals 15 residues. Trimming stripped 1 base from V and 4 bases from J, with 11 bases between. This CDR3 reads CASSLQKTSTGELFF. The CDR3 coding sequence is TGCGCCAGCAGCTTGCAGAAGACGAGCACCGGGGAGCTGTTTTTT.

CDR3 sequence (DNA): TGTGCCAGCAGCTTAGCAAGCTATGGCTACACCTTC. Translated: CASSLASYGYTF. The chain links TRBV11-2 to TRBJ1-2; no definite D call. Germline assignment: CDR1 SGHAT and CDR2 FQNNGV. V lost 1 base to trimming and J lost 4 bases, with 4 bases between them. The CDR3 loop spans 12 amino acids.